A single T cell receptor (beta chain) is shown here with its context. Its antigen is still unknown. This sample is part of a study of cytomegalovirus exposure and HLA in healthy donors. Study observations and caveats: It was taken for granted in presence/absence analyses that sequencing depth across donors was roughly uniform. The HLA-A and HLA-B alleles of most subjects were reportedly predicted accurately from TCR beta sequences.

Germline V gives CDR1 ENHRY, CDR2 SYGVKD. J lost 7 bases, V lost 0 bases, and 7 bases had no gene match. The CDR3 covers 15 residues. PCR primers comprised 60 Vbeta and 13 Jbeta primers. Using immunoSEQ multiplex PCR, the repertoire was profiled, and TCRdb retains in-frame clones only, with some absent. This sample has 80,000 to 100,000 clones, with around 80% found just once. The receptor was isolated from a man aged 40-55 years in good health and CMV-seronegative. The rearrangement uses TRBV10-3 and TRBJ1-2; 8 nucleotides line up with TRBD1. Sequenced material: PBMCs. The CDR3 spells CAISESGLQGAGYTF. The CDR3 DNA is TGTGCCATCAGTGAGTCTGGTCTCCAGGGGGCTGGCTACACCTTC.